The 25 T cell receptor beta chains presented below share a single source sample, sequenced in a study of neurological immune-mediated disorders. TCRdb recomputed calls from the 5' RACE reads with MiXCR, one row per CDR3 protein. The table includes 90,000 to 100,000 distinct CDR3 sequences, 3.5% detected once. The sequenced sample was PBMCs. These TCRs come from a woman aged 18 to 35 with multiple sclerosis.

The V call is TRBV7-2, the J call TRBJ1-5; D may be TRBD1 (5 bases). V was trimmed by 5 bases and J by 6 bases, leaving 17 bases between them. This CDR3 contains 15 residues. Germline CDR1 is SGHTA and CDR2 is FQGNSA. DNA for the CDR3: TGTGCCAGCAGCCCCGACTGGGGGTCTGGTCAGCCCCAGCATTTT. Protein product: CASSPDWGSGQPQHF. Filled out from reference TRBV7-2 and TRBJ1-5, the complete variable domain reads GAGVSQSPSNKVTEKGKDVELRCDPISGHTALYWYRQSLGQGLEFLIYFQGNSAPDKSGLPSDRFSAERTGGSVSTLTIQRTQQEDSAVYLCASSPDWGSGQPQHFGDGTRLSIL.

This clonotype was seen ten or more times. The chain links TRBV28 to TRBJ2-5; D not resolved. The CDR3 sequence is 14 residues long. Per the germline V gene, CDR1 is MDHEN and CDR2 is SYDVKM. With 2 bases removed from V and 5 bases from J, the gap between germline ends came to 12 bases. For the CDR3, the DNA is TGTGCCAGCAGTTTACAAGCGCTCCCGGAGACCCAGTACTTC. Translated: CASSLQALPETQYF.

This clonotype was detected ten times or more. The rearrangement uses TRBV2 and TRBJ2-3; no reliable D call. The V gene's germline CDR1 is SNHLY and CDR2 FYNNEI. This CDR3 has 11 amino acids. Trimming shortened V by 4 bases and J by 3 bases, and 2 bases separated the two germline ends. CDR3 coding DNA: TGTGCCAGCAGTGCAACAGATACGCAGTATTTT. The encoded protein is CASSATDTQYF.

The sample holds many counts of this clonotype. The rearrangement links TRBV10-3 to TRBJ1-5, with TRBD1 matching 8 bases. This CDR3 contains 13 residues. V was clipped by 6 bases and J by 6 bases; unmatched bases: 4. Germline CDR1 reads ENHRY; CDR2 reads SYGVKD. The CDR3 coding sequence is TGTGCCATCAGCCAGGGGGCGGGTCAGCCCCAGCATTTT. Its protein product is CAISQGAGQPQHF.

This clonotype was seen ten or more times. The CDR3 sequence is CASILEGANSPLHF. DNA of the CDR3: TGTGCCAGCATCCTTGAGGGGGCGAATTCACCCCTCCACTTT. The chain joins TRBV12-3 or TRBV12-4 to TRBJ1-6; 7 nucleotides agree with TRBD1. This CDR3 region has 14 residues. The trim removed 7 bases at V and 7 bases at J, leaving 7 bases unmatched.

This clonotype showed up many times. The gene calls are TRBV20-1 and TRBJ1-1; maybe TRBD1 (6 bases). The CDR3 is 14 amino acids. Germline V CDR1 and CDR2: DFQATT, SNEGSKA (reference sequence). The germline V and J ends were trimmed by 5 bases and 1 base, with 14 bases remaining between them. For the CDR3, the DNA is TGCAGTGCTTTTGTCGGGGGCCCGAACACTGAAGCTTTCTTT. This translates into CSAFVGGPNTEAFF.

This clonotype showed up many times. The chain recombines TRBV5-1 with TRBJ2-7; a possible D gene is TRBD2 (6 bases). The ends were cut back, 3 bases at V and 2 bases at J, with 18 bases in the middle. Germline V gives CDR1 SGHRS, CDR2 YFSETQ. CDR3 length equals 16 residues. Here the CDR3 DNA reads TGCGCCAGCAGCTCCTGGGAGGACACCCAAGCCTACGAGCAGTACTTC. Protein sequence: CASSSWEDTQAYEQYF.

Concerning this clonotype itself: A read error is possible here, since a much larger clone lies one base away. The final CDR3 position lacks the conserved phenylalanine or tryptophan, pointing to a likely read error. The chain employs TRBV5-6 and TRBJ1-2; D perhaps matches TRBD1 (5 bases). Trimming cost V 1 base and J 2 bases, with 9 bases left between them. This CDR3 contains 14 residues. CDR1 SGHDT and CDR2 YYEEEE come from the germline V gene. CDR3 DNA: TGTGCCAGCAGCTTGTTCCAGGGAAACTATGGCTACACCTGC. Its protein is CASSLFQGNYGYTC.

This clonotype came up many times. The chain is built from TRBV20-1 and TRBJ2-5, with no clear D. CDR1 and CDR2 from the germline V gene are DFQATT and SNEGSKA (reference sequence). The CDR3 sequence is 11 residues long. Deletions cut 5 bases from V and 2 bases from J, with 6 bases between. The CDR3 coding sequence is TGCAGTGCTTTACAGCAAGAGACCCAGTACTTC. This codes for CSALQQETQYF.

This clonotype was seen repeatedly, ten times or more. This chain links TRBV5-5 with TRBJ2-7, with 9 bases aligning to TRBD1. CDR1 and CDR2 (germline): SGHKS, YYEKEE (reference sequence). The CDR3 extends over 15 amino acids. V lost 0 bases, J lost 1 base, and 2 bases stayed unmatched. In DNA, the CDR3 is TGTGCCAGCAGCTTGGAACAGGGGGCTTCCTACGAGCAGTACTTC. This sequence encodes CASSLEQGASYEQYF.

There are many counts of this clonotype. The gene calls are TRBV7-2 and TRBJ1-3; D is undetermined. Per germline, CDR1 SGHTA and CDR2 FQGNSA. Trimming removed 5 bases at V and 3 bases at J, with 14 bases between. The CDR3 has 15 amino acids. The CDR3 DNA reads TGTGCCAGCAGCCGAGGAGCCGCACTTGGAAACACCATATATTTT. This translates into CASSRGAALGNTIYF.

This clonotype was detected ten times or more. The V call is TRBV10-2, the J call TRBJ1-4; 9 nucleotides line up with TRBD1. V shed 8 bases, J shed 8 bases, and the junction held 12 bases outside the gene matches. This CDR3 contains 15 residues. Germline V gene sequence: CDR1 WSHSY, CDR2 SAAADI. The DNA of the CDR3 is TGCGCCAGCGGGGATGACAGGGGGATCCGAGAAAAACTGTTTTTT. It yields the protein CASGDDRGIREKLFF.

There are many counts of this clonotype. J is TRBJ1-5 and V is TRBV7-2; 9 bases agree with TRBD1. Per germline, CDR1 SGHTA and CDR2 FQGNSA. With 5 bases clipped from V and 4 bases from J, the junction kept 6 bases outside the gene matches. CDR3 length: 15 residues. CDR3 sequence (DNA): TGTGCCAGCAGCCCACAGGGGGCGCGTAATCAGCCCCAGCATTTT. Its translation is CASSPQGARNQPQHF.

The chain carries TRBV2 and TRBJ1-2; no firm D call. CDR1 is SNHLY, CDR2 FYNNEI, per germline. V lost 3 bases, J lost 3 bases, and 5 bases lay in between. The CDR3 totals 12 residues. CDR3 bases: TGTGCCAGCAGTGACAGAGACTATGGCTACACCTTC. It is translated as CASSDRDYGYTF.

This clonotype occurred many times. The J gene is TRBJ2-1, the V gene TRBV12-3 or TRBV12-4; 8 positions agree with TRBD1. Trimming removed 3 bases from V and 12 bases from J; junction bases left unmatched: 16. The CDR3 totals 16 residues. The CDR3 nucleotides are TGTGCCAGCAGTTTCGGTGGAAGGGCAGGGGGCATGGCGCAGTTCTTC. Translation gives CASSFGGRAGGMAQFF.

This clonotype has at least ten counts. This chain connects TRBV20-1 to TRBJ2-3; D perhaps matches TRBD2 (5 bases). The V gene's germline CDR1 is DFQATT and CDR2 SNEGSKA (reference sequence). The CDR3 consists of 13 residues. Trimming left V 0 bases short and J 4 bases short, with 8 bases between. Here the CDR3 DNA reads TGCAGTGCTAGAGATCCGGGGTCAGATACGCAGTATTTT. As protein: CSARDPGSDTQYF.

This clonotype was picked up many times. The chain couples TRBV29-1 to TRBJ1-2; possible D gene TRBD1, 6 bases. Deletions cut 5 bases from V and 3 bases from J, with 16 bases between. CDR3 length: 14 residues. Germline assignment: CDR1 SQVTM and CDR2 ANQGSEA. The CDR3 coding sequence is TGCAGCGTTCGTATGGGGGGCGCCTACTATGGCTACACCTTC. Its translation is CSVRMGGAYYGYTF.

This clonotype was detected ten times or more. The chain uses TRBV24-1 and TRBJ1-5, with D maybe TRBD1 (6 bases). The CDR3 sequence is 16 residues long. The V and J ends lost 6 bases and 0 bases respectively, with 14 bases between them. Germline values: CDR1 KGHDR, CDR2 SFDVKD. CDR3 loop: CATSPGGSYSNQPQHF. The CDR3 DNA sequence: TGTGCCACCAGTCCGGGGGGCTCTTATAGCAATCAGCCCCAGCATTTT.

This clonotype was recorded at least ten times. The chain combines TRBV15 with TRBJ1-4, with TRBD1 as a possible D gene (6 bases). The V end lost 9 bases, the J end lost 7 bases, and 18 bases lay between the germline ends. Germline V lookup: CDR1 LNHNV, CDR2 YYDKDF (reference sequence). The CDR3 totals 14 residues. As DNA, the CDR3 is TGTGCCACAGGGGCGGGGGGGCCGGCTGAAAAACTGTTTTTT. It is translated as CATGAGGPAEKLFF.

This clonotype appeared many times. The V and J genes are TRBV7-2 and TRBJ1-6; the D is unclear. The V gene lost 5 bases and the J gene lost 9 bases, with 5 bases spanning the gap. The CDR3 spans 11 residues. Germline CDR1 reads SGHTA; CDR2 reads FQGNSA. CDR3 sequence: CASSAGSPLHF. The CDR3 nucleotides read TGTGCCAGCAGCGCGGGTTCACCCCTCCACTTT.

The table lists this clonotype with many counts. The chain links TRBV7-9 to TRBJ1-5; D might be TRBD1 (6 bases). V lost 5 bases and J 5 bases, leaving 10 bases between the germline ends. Per the germline V gene, CDR1 is SEHNR and CDR2 is FQNEAQ (reference sequence). This CDR3 is built from 13 residues. The CDR3 protein is CASSPQGDQPQHF. The CDR3 nucleotides read TGTGCCAGCAGCCCACAGGGTGATCAGCCCCAGCATTTT. The whole variable domain, remainder taken from reference TRBV7-9 and TRBJ1-5, is DTGVSQNPRHKITKRGQNVTFRCDPISEHNRLYWYRQTLGQGPEFLTYFQNEAQLEKSRLLSDRFSAERPKGSFSTLEIQRTEQGDSAMYLCASSPQGDQPQHFGDGTRLSIL.

This clonotype was observed many times. The J gene is TRBJ1-3, the V gene TRBV7-2; 7 bases align to TRBD1. Trimming removed 5 bases from V and 2 bases from J; junction bases left unmatched: 6. Looked up from germline, CDR1 is SGHTA and CDR2 is FQGNSA. This CDR3 has 15 amino acids. DNA of the CDR3: TGTGCCAGCAGCCCAGACAGGGTTGCTGGAAACACCATATATTTT. The encoded protein is CASSPDRVAGNTIYF.

This clonotype was seen repeatedly, ten times or more. CDR3: CASSLLASYNEQFF. The CDR3 DNA reads TGTGCCAGCAGCTTGCTAGCGTCCTACAATGAGCAGTTCTTC. The rearrangement joins TRBV5-6 to TRBJ2-1; TRBD2 is a possible D gene (6 bases). CDR1 and CDR2 (germline): SGHDT, YYEEEE. V was shortened by 1 base and J by 1 base, with 6 bases between the two germline ends. The length of the CDR3 is 14 residues.

In this sample, this clonotype turned up many times. V gene TRBV7-9 combines with J gene TRBJ1-6; TRBD1 matches at 8 bases. CDR3 length: 15 amino acids. The V gene end was trimmed by 5 bases and the J gene end by 6 bases; junction bases not matched to a gene: 6. Germline CDR1 is SEHNR and CDR2 is FQNEAQ (reference sequence). The DNA of the CDR3 is TGTGCCAGCAGCGAAGGACAGGGATCTAATTCACCCCTCCACTTT. The encoded protein is CASSEGQGSNSPLHF.

This clonotype was seen ten or more times. The chain recombines TRBV6-5 with TRBJ2-6; weak D call: TRBD1 (5 bases). The CDR3 is 15 amino acids. In germline, CDR1 is MNHEY, CDR2 SVGAGI. Trimming shortened V by 7 bases and J by 4 bases, and 14 bases separated the two germline ends. For the CDR3, the DNA is TGTGCCAGCAAACAGGAGCTCCCCGGGGCCAACGTCCTGACTTTC. Translating it yields CASKQELPGANVLTF.